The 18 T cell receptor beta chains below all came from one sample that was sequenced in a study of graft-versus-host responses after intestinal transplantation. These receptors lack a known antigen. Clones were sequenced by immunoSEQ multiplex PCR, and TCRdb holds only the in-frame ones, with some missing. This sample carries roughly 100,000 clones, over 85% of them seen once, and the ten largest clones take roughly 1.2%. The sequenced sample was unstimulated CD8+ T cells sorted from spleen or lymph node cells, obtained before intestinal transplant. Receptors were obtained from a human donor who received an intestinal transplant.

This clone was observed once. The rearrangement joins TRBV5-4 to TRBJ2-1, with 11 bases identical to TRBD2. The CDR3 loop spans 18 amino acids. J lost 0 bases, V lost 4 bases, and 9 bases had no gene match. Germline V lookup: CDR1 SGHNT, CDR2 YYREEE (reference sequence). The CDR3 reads CASSLSGGALSSYNEQFF. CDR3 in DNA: TGTGCCAGCAGCCTTAGCGGGGGGGCCCTAAGCTCCTACAATGAGCAGTTCTTC. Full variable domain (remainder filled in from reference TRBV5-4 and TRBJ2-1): ETGVTQSPTHLIKTRGQQVTLRCSSQSGHNTVSWYQQALGQGPQFIFQYYREEENGRGNFPPRFSGLQFPNYSSELNVNALELDDSALYLCASSLSGGALSSYNEQFFGPGTRLTVL.

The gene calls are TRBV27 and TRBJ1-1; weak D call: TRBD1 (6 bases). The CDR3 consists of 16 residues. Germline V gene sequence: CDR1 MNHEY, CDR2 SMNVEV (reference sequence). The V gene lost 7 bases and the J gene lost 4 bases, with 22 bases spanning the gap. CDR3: CASTNKIRGGGTEAFF. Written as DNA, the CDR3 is TGTGCCAGCACCAACAAGATAAGGGGAGGGGGCACTGAAGCTTTCTTT.

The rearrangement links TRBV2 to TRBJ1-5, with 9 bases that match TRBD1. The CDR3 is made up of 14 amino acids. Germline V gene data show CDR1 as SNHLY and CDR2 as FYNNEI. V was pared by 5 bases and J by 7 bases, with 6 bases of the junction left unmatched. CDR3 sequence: CASSPDRGGQPQHF. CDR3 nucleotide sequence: TGTGCCAGCAGTCCGGACAGGGGAGGGCAGCCCCAGCATTTT. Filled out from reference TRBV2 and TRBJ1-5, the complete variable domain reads EPEVTQTPSHQVTQMGQEVILRCVPISNHLYFYWYRQILGQKVEFLVSFYNNEISEKSEIFDDQFSVERPDGSNFTLKIRSTKLEDSAMYFCASSPDRGGQPQHFGDGTRLSIL.

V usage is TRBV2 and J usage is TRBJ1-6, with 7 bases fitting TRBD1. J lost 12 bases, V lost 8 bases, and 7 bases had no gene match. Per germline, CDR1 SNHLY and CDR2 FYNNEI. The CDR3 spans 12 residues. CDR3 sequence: CASWRQGKPLHF. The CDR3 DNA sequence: TGTGCCAGCTGGAGACAGGGTAAACCCCTCCACTTT.

The DNA for the CDR3 is TGTGCCCTCGGGGCGATCGCCCCCTACGAGCAGTACTTC. Translating it yields CALGAIAPYEQYF. The rearrangement uses TRBV6-5 and TRBJ2-7; the D gene could be TRBD1 or TRBD2 (5 bases each). The germline V and J ends were trimmed by 11 bases and 2 bases, with 16 bases remaining between them. CDR1 is MNHEY, CDR2 SVGAGI, per germline. The CDR3 length is 13 residues.

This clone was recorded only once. CDR3: CASSHPLIYQETQYF. In nucleotides, the CDR3 is TGTGCCAGCAGCCATCCTTTGATCTACCAAGAGACCCAGTACTTC. The chain links TRBV16 to TRBJ2-5; D gene ambiguous. CDR3 size: 15 residues. The V and J ends lost 3 bases and 0 bases respectively, with 11 bases between them. Germline loops: CDR1 KGHSY, CDR2 FQNENV.

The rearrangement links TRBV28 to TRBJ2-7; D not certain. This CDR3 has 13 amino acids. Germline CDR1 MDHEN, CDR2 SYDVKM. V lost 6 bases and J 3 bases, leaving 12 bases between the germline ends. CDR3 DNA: TGTGCCAGCAGCTCTGACCCACGCTACGAGCAGTACTTC. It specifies CASSSDPRYEQYF.

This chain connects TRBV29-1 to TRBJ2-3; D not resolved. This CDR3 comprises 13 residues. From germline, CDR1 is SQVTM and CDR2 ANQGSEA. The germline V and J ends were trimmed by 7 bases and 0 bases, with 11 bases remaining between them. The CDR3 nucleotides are TGCAGCGACGGCACCCTTAGCACAGATACGCAGTATTTT. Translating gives CSDGTLSTDTQYF.

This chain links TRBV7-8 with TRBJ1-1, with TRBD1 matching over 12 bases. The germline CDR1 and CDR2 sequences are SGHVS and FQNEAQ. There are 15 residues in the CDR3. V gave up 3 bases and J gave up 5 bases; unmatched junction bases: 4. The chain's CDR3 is CASSLGTGGFTEAFF. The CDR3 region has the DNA TGTGCCAGCAGCTTGGGGACAGGGGGCTTTACTGAAGCTTTCTTT.

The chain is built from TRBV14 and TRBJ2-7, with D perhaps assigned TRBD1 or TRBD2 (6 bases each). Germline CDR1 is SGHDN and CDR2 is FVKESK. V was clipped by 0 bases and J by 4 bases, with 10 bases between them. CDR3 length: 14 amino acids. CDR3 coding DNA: TGTGCCAGCAGCCAAGAGCTAGGGGGGTACGAGCAGTACTTC. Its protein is CASSQELGGYEQYF.

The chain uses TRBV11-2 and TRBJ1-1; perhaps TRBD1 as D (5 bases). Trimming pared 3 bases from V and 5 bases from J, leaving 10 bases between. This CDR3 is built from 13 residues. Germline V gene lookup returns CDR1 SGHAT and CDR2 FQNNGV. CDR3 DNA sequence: TGTGCCAGCAGCTTTCCTGGGGGAACTGAAGCTTTCTTT. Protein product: CASSFPGGTEAFF.

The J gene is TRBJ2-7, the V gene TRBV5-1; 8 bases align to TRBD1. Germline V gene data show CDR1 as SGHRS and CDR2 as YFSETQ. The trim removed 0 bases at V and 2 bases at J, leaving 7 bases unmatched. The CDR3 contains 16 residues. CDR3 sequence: CASSLDAGQVAYEQYF. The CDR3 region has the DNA TGCGCCAGCAGCTTGGATGCGGGACAGGTAGCCTACGAGCAGTACTTC.

The CDR3 here is CASSIQPQGDYGYTF. The CDR3 DNA follows: TGTGCCAGCAGTATACAACCGCAGGGAGATTATGGCTACACCTTC. The chain carries TRBV6-5 and TRBJ1-2; tentatively, D is TRBD1 (5 bases). The CDR3 covers 15 residues. Germline CDR1 reads MNHEY; CDR2 reads SVGAGI. V was pared by 5 bases and J by 5 bases, with 18 bases between.

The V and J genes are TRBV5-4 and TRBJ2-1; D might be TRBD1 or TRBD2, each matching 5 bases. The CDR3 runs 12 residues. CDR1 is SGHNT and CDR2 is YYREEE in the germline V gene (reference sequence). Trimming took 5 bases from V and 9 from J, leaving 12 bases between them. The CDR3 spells CASSFGGTEQFF. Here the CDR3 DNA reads TGTGCCAGCAGTTTTGGGGGTACTGAGCAGTTCTTC.

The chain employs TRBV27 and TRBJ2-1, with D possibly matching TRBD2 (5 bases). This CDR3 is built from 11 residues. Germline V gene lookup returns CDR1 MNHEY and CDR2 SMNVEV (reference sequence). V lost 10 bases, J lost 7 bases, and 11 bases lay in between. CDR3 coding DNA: TGTGCCACCTACGGGGTTAATGAGCAGTTCTTC. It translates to CATYGVNEQFF.

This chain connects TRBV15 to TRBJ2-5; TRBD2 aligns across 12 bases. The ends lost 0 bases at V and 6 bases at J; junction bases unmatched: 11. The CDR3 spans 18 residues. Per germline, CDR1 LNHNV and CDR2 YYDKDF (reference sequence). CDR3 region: CATSRDLLLAGGAKTQYF. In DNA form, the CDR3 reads TGTGCCACCAGCAGAGATCTATTACTAGCGGGGGGTGCGAAGACCCAGTACTTC.

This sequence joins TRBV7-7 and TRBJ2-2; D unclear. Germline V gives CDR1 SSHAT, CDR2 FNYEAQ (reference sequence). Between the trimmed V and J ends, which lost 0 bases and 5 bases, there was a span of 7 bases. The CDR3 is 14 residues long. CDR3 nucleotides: TGTGCCAGCAGCTTAGCGGAGAGTACCGGGGAGCTGTTTTTT. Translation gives CASSLAESTGELFF. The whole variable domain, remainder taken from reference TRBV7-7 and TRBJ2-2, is GAGVSQSPRYKVTKRGQDVTLRCDPISSHATLYWYQQALGQGPEFLTYFNYEAQPDKSGLPSDRFSAERPEGSISTLTIQRTEQRDSAMYRCASSLAESTGELFFGEGSRLTVL.

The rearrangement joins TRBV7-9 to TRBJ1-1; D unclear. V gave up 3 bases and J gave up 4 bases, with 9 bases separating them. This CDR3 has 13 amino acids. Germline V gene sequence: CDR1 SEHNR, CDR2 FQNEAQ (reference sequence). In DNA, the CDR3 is TGTGCCAGCAGCTTGCCCCGTAGCACTGAAGCTTTCTTT. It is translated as CASSLPRSTEAFF.